A selection of T cell receptor beta chains follows, all from one sample in a study of T cell responses to AZD1222 COVID-19 vaccine. The protocol was immunoSEQ multiplex PCR, while the TCRdb copy is restricted to in-frame clones and leaves out a portion. The repertoire holds approximately 60,000 clones, 76% seen once, with around an eighth in the top ten. The starting material was peripheral blood, obtained on day 0 of AZD1222 vaccination. Every receptor here comes from an adult in good health. The CDR3 runs from the conserved cysteine through the conserved F or W. D genes are given only for firm matches. Rows give clone size only sometimes, using once, few, many, or a class for an expanded clone.

>TRBV14|TRBJ1-2|.|.
TGTGCCAGCAGCCAAGACATGTATGGCTACACCTTC
CASSQDMYGYTF
>TRBV5-1|TRBJ2-2|few|.
TGCGCCAGCAGCTTGGGTCCCTCGCAGGGCACCGGGGAGCTGTTTTTT
CASSLGPSQGTGELFF
>TRBV19|TRBJ1-1|.|.
TGTGCCAGTAGTATACATCTGAACACTGAAGCTTTCTTT
CASSIHLNTEAFF
>TRBV29-1|TRBJ2-7|.|.
TGCAGCGCCGGAATAGGGGGGGCACGAGGAGAGCAGTACTTC
CSAGIGGARGEQYF
>TRBV29-1|TRBJ1-1|.|.
TGCAGCGTTGAACGGACAGAGAACACTGAAGCTTTCTTT
CSVERTENTEAFF
>TRBV10-3|TRBJ2-1|.|.
TGTGCCATCAGTGTGAACGAGGCGAATGAGCAGTTCTTC
CAISVNEANEQFF
>TRBV19|TRBJ1-5|.|.
TGTGCCAGTACACTGGCAGGGCCTAGCAATCAGCCCCAGCATTTT
CASTLAGPSNQPQHF
>TRBV27|TRBJ1-1|.|.
TGTGCCAGCAGTTTAATGAGGAACACTGAAGCTTTCTTT
CASSLMRNTEAFF
>TRBV4-3|TRBJ2-2|.|TRBD2
TGCGCCAGCAGCCAAGATCTACTAGCGGGGCTCGGGGAGCTGTTTTTT
CASSQDLLAGLGELFF
>TRBV3-1/TRBV3-2|TRBJ2-3|.|TRBD2
TGTGCCAGCAGCCGCCAAGAATGGGGACTAGCGGGGGTCACAGATACGCAGTATTTT
CASSRQEWGLAGVTDTQYF
>TRBV9|TRBJ1-1|.|.
TGTGCCAGCAGCGTAGTGGGGGCAGAGACTGAAGCTTTCTTT
CASSVVGAETEAFF
>TRBV6-5|TRBJ2-7|.|.
TGTGCCAGCGGGACAAAAAAATACGAGCAGTACTTC
CASGTKKYEQYF
>TRBV21-1|TRBJ1-2|.|.
TGTGCCAGCAGCAAAGAGGGGGTTTGCTACACCTTC
CASSKEGVCYTF
>TRBV19|TRBJ1-2|.|.
TGTGCCAGTAGTATAGTTTCAGGGGACTATGGCTACACCTTC
CASSIVSGDYGYTF
>TRBV5-4|TRBJ2-3|.|.
TGTGCCAGCAGCTTCTCTAGCACAGATACGCAGTATTTT
CASSFSSTDTQYF
>TRBV19|TRBJ1-2|few|.
TGTGCCAGTAGTGGGGACCACCTCTATGGCTACACCTTC
CASSGDHLYGYTF
>TRBV14|TRBJ2-2|once|TRBD2
TGTGCCAGCAGCCCCCGACTAGCTAACACCGGGGAGCTGTTTTTT
CASSPRLANTGELFF
>TRBV19|TRBJ1-1|few|.
TGTGCCAGTTCCCTAAGGGAGGGCACTGAAGCTTTCTTT
CASSLREGTEAFF
>TRBV19|TRBJ1-5|.|TRBD1
TGTGCCAGTAGACCGGACAGGGGGGCCATCAATCAGCCCCAGCATTTT
CASRPDRGAINQPQHF
>TRBV20-1|TRBJ2-2|.|TRBD2
TGCAGTGCTAGTGGGACTAGCGGGGCGAACACCGGGGAGCTGTTTTTT
CSASGTSGANTGELFF
>TRBV11-2|TRBJ2-3|.|TRBD2
TGTGCCAGCAGCCGGGGGGGAGCTAGCACAGATACGCAGTATTTT
CASSRGGASTDTQYF
>TRBV25-1|TRBJ2-5|once|.
TGTGCCAGCATCAAGGGGGGGGCGGAGGAGACCCAGTACTTC
CASIKGGAEETQYF
>TRBV3-1/TRBV3-2|TRBJ1-5|.|.
TGTGCCAGCAGCCCGCAGGGTTCTCTAAGCAATCAGCCCCAGCATTTT
CASSPQGSLSNQPQHF
>TRBV6-5|TRBJ2-7|.|.
TGTGCCAGCAGTTACAAGGGGGTCTACTACGAGCAGTACTTC
CASSYKGVYYEQYF
>TRBV28|TRBJ2-7|.|TRBD1
TGTGCCAGCGGATTACAGGGGGCTTCCTACGAGCAGTACTTC
CASGLQGASYEQYF
>TRBV5-5|TRBJ1-1|.|.
TGTGCCAGCAGCTTGGGGACATGGAACACTGAAGCTTTCTTT
CASSLGTWNTEAFF
>TRBV4-3|TRBJ2-7|once|.
TGCGCCAGCAGCCAAGTTGCTGGGGCGTCCTACGAGCAGTACTTC
CASSQVAGASYEQYF